These 10 T cell receptor beta chains were sequenced from one sample in a study of tissue T cells after allogeneic stem cell transplantation. The time point here: mouse harvest day 7 after allogeneic transplant. Tail vein injection delivered 10^7 T-cell-depleted bone marrow cells and 10^6 splenic CD5+ T cells. Assay used: immunoSEQ multiplex PCR; TCRdb lists only in-frame clones, some missing. The sample lists 9,000 to 13,000 clones; around two fifths were seen once. Sequenced material: skin. These receptors were taken from a female BALB/c mouse given C57BL/6 T cells with graft-versus-host disease after an allogeneic hematopoietic cell transplant.

By its share, this clone is medium-sized. Mouse gene names apply. From the germline J gene comes the end of the CDR3, since the read stops 1 residue before it. This sequence joins TRBV23 and TRBJ2-7; TRBD1 is taken as the D call from the table, unchecked against the DNA. CDR3 length equals 13 residues. Germline CDR1 and CDR2: KGHTA and FQNQQP. Incomplete CDR3 DNA: TGCTCCAGCAGTCGGGACAGCTCCTATGAACAGTAC. It yields the protein CSSSRDSSYEQY. The entire CDR3 is CSSSRDSSYEQYF.

As regards this clone: Gene names are the mouse ones. The read stops 1 residue short of the end of the CDR3; the missing end is completed from the germline J gene. The gene calls are TRBV13-3 and TRBJ2-5, with 9 bases matching TRBD2. Looked up from germline, CDR1 is NNHDY and CDR2 is SYVADS. There are 15 residues in the CDR3. With 4 bases clipped from V and 3 bases from J, the junction kept 6 bases outside the gene matches. The CDR3 spells CASSFLWGGQDTQYF. Partial CDR3 DNA: TGTGCCAGCAGTTTCCTCTGGGGGGGGCAAGACACCCAGTAC.

As regards this clone: Gene labels here are mouse ones. With the read ending 1 residue before the CDR3 end, the germline J gene is used to fill in that end. In the same sample, other DNA sequences code for this CDR3. J is TRBJ2-7 and V is TRBV12-1; 9 bases fit TRBD2. From germline, CDR1 is SGHSN and CDR2 HYEKVE. Trimming removed 4 bases from V and 0 bases from J; junction bases left unmatched: 6. CDR3 size: 15 residues. The CDR3 spells CASSPGLGSSYEQYF. The part of the CDR3 DNA that was read is TGTGCCAGCTCCCCAGGACTGGGGAGCTCCTATGAACAGTAC.

Turning to this clone: The gene symbols are mouse symbols. The read stops 1 residue short of the end of the CDR3; the missing end is completed from the germline J gene. The chain recombines TRBV5 with TRBJ2-5, with 8 bases that match TRBD2. The germline V gene encodes CDR1 LGHNA and CDR2 YNLKQL (reference sequence). This CDR3 comprises 14 residues. Trimming removed 2 bases from V and 2 bases from J; junction bases left unmatched: 0. CDR3 region: CASSQTGGQDTQYF. The CDR3 DNA, read in part, is TGTGCCAGCAGCCAAACTGGGGGCCAAGACACCCAGTAC.

Details on this clone: Genes and germline come from the mouse. The read comes to an end 1 residue before the CDR3 does, leaving the germline J gene to fill in the end. V gene TRBV13-2 combines with J gene TRBJ1-2; 7 bases fit TRBD1. The CDR3 contains 14 residues. V dropped 4 bases and J dropped 0; count of bases not matched to a gene: 3. Germline V gene lookup returns CDR1 NNHNN and CDR2 SYGAGS (reference sequence). Partial CDR3 DNA: TGTGCCAGCGGTCCCGGGACAGCAAACTCCGACTACACC. Translated: CASGPGTANSDYT. The full CDR3 protein is CASGPGTANSDYTF.

Remarks on this clone: Germline and genes: mouse. Incomplete CDR3 DNA: TGTGCCAGCAGCCAAGAAGGGACTGGGACCTATGCTGAGCAGTTC. It is translated as CASSQEGTGTYAEQF. The full CDR3 protein reads CASSQEGTGTYAEQFF. The chain has TRBV2 and TRBJ2-1, with 9 bases identical to TRBD2. The read comes to an end 1 residue before the CDR3 does, leaving the germline J gene to fill in the end. Germline CDR1 LGHNA, CDR2 YSYQKL. The junction had 3 bases not matched to a gene; V was cut back by 0 bases and J by 3 bases. CDR3 length: 16 residues.

Notes on this clone: The genes and germline here are from mouse. The observed sequence ends 1 residue before the CDR3 terminus, with the missing tail filled in from the germline J gene. The genes are TRBV19 and TRBJ2-7, with 10 bases aligning to TRBD2. CDR1 is FNHDT, CDR2 SITEND, per germline (reference sequence). CDR3 length equals 14 residues. V shed 6 bases and J 6 bases; nucleotides not matched to a gene: 9. The CDR3 reads CASTPPWGGAEQYF. Incomplete CDR3 DNA: TGTGCCAGCACCCCCCCCTGGGGGGGCGCTGAACAGTAC.

This clone was found a few times. Gene names refer to mouse genes. The read stops 1 residue short of the end of the CDR3; the missing end is completed from the germline J gene. The chain has TRBV13-3 and TRBJ1-6; no clear D. TRBJ1-6 falls under the ORF class, with uncertain function. The CDR3 has 14 amino acids. The V end was cut by 2 bases, the J end by 1 base, with 4 bases between. CDR1 is NNHDY and CDR2 is SYVADS in the germline V gene. Here the CDR3 reads CASSETSYNSPLYF. The DNA read from the CDR3 is TGTGCCAGCAGTGAAACATCCTATAATTCGCCCCTCTAC.

By proportion, this clone is medium-sized. Gene labels here are mouse ones. The read terminates 1 residue before the CDR3 end, so the remaining end is supplied by the germline J gene. This sequence joins TRBV23 and TRBJ2-7; TRBD1, the table's D call, lacks a check against the DNA. CDR3 length: 13 amino acids. In germline, CDR1 is KGHTA, CDR2 FQNQQP. The CDR3 is CSSSQSRQYEQYF. The sequenced part of the CDR3 DNA is TGCTCCAGCAGTCAATCGAGACAGTATGAACAGTAC.

Concerning this clone itself: Gene names are the mouse ones. Coverage ceases 1 residue before the CDR3 finishes, and the germline J gene fills in the end. This chain links TRBV24 with TRBJ2-2, with D hard to call. The CDR3 consists of 15 residues. Germline CDR1 reads KGHTA; CDR2 reads FRNEEI. Deletions cut 3 bases from V and 1 base from J, with 9 bases between. CDR3 protein: CASSLAQKNTGQLYF. The sequenced part of the CDR3 DNA is TGTGCCAGCAGTCTCGCACAGAAAAACACCGGGCAGCTCTAC.